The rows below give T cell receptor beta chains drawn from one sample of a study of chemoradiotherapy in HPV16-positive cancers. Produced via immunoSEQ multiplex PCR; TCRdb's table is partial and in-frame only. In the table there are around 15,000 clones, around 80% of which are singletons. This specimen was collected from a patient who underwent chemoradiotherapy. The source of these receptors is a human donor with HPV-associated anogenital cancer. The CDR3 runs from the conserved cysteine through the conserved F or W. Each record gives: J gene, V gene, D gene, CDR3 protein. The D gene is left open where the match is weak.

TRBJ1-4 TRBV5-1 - CASSPGRGYEKLFF
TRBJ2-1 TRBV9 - CASSVSGNNEQFF
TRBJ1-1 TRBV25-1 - CASSWGKGTEAFF
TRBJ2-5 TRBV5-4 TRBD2 CASSSRLAGQETQYF
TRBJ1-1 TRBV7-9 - CASSFLTANTEAFF
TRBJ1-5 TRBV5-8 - CASSLAGFGQPQHF
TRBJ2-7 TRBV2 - CASRLHTTSSYEQYF
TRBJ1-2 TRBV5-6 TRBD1 CASSLEQGNYGYTF
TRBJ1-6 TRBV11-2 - CASSLASGGDSPLHF
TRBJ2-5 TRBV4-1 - CASSQEGVAETQYF
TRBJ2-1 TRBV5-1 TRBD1 CASSTQTGGFNEQFF
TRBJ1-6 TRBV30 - CAWTKSSYNSPLHF
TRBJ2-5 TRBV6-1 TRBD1 CARGAGTGEGETQYF
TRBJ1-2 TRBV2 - CASRLPAYYGYTF
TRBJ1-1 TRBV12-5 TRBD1 CASGLVLGQTNTEAFF
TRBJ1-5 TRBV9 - CASSRTYSNQPQHF
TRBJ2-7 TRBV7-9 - CASSLAVGLEQYF
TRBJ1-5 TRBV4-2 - CASSQDTTYSNQPQHF
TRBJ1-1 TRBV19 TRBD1 CASGQAMNTEAFF
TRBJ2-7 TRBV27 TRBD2 CASRTSGGTYEQYF
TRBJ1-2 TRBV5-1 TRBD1 CASSILPGQGNGYTF
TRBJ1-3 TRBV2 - CASRATGASDSGNTIYF
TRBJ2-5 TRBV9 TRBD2 CASSVGGGETQYF
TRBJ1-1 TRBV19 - CASSPRRNTEAFF
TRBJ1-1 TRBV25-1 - CASIFLGEAFF
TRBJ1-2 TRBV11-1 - CASSNRDDYGYTF
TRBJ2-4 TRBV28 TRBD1 CASKGQLGTKNIQYF
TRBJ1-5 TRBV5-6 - CASSLRNQPQHF
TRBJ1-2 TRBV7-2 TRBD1 CASSQWTGGGYTF
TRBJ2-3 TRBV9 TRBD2 CASSGTNTDTQYF
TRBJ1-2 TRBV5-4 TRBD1 CASSFGQGGIYGYTF
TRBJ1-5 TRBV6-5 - CASSYSGWGNNQPQHF
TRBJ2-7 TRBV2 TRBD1 CASIRQGGEEQYF
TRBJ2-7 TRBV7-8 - CASSPGTGKRIYEQYF
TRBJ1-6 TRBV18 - CASSPPVNSPLHF
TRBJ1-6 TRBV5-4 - CASSTQNNSPLHF
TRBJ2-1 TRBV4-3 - CASSHLGDTNNEQFF
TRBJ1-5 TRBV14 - CASTINQPQHF
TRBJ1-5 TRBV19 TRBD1 CASSIGQGYNQPQHF
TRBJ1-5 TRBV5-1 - CASSSGVEQPQHF
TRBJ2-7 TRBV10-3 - CAISGEGYEQYF
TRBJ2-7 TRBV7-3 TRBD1 CASSLRDRDEQYF
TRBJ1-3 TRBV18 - CASSPSESSGNTIYF
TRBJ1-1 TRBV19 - CASSMGGAWTEAFF
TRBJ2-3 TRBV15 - CATSSRGPTDTQYF
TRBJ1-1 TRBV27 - CASSLQGMNTEAFF
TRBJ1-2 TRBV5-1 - CASSLWAGQSLGYTF
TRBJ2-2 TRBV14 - CASSPDTYTGELFF
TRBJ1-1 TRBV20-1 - CSAPTNTEAFF
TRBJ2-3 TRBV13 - CASSLADTQYF
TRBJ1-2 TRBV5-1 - CASSSDLAYGYTF
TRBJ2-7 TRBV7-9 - CASSLGGGYEQYF
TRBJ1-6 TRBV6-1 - CASSEVGSPLHF